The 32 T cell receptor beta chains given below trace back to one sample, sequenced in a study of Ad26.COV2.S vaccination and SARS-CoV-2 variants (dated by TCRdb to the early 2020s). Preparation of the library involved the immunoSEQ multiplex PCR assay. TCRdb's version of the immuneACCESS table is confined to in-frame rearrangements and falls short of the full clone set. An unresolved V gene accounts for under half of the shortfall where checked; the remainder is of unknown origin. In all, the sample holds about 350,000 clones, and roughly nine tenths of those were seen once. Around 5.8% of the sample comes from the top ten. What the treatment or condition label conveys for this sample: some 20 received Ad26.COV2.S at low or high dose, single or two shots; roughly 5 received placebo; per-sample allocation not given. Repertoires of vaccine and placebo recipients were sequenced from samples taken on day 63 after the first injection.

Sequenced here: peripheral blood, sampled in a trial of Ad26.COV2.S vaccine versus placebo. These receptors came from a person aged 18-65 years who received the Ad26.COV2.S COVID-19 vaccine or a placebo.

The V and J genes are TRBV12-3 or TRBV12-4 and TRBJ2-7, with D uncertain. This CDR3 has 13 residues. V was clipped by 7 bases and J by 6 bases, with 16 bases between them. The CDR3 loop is CASTNGPGIEQYF. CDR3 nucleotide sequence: TGTGCCAGCACCAATGGTCCAGGCATCGAGCAGTACTTC.

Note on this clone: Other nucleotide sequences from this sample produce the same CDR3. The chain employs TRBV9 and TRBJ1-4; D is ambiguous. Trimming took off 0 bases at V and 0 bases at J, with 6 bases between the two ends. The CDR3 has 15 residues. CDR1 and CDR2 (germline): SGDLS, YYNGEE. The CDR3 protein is CASSVGAATNEKLFF. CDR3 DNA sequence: TGTGCCAGCAGCGTAGGAGCCGCAACTAATGAAAAACTGTTTTTT.

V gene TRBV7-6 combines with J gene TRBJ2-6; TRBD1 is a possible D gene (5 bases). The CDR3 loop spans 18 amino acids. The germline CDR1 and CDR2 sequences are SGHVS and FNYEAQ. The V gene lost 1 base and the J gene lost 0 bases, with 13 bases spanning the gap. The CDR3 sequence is CASSLGWGLGSGANVLTF. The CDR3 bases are TGTGCCAGCAGCTTAGGATGGGGCCTAGGCTCTGGGGCCAACGTCCTGACTTTC.

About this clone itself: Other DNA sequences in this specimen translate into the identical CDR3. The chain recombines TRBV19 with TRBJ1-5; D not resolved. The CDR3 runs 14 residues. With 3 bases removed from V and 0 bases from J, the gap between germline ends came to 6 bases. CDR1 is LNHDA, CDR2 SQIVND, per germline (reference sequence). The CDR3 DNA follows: TGTGCCAGTAGTATCGGGTATAGCAATCAGCCCCAGCATTTT. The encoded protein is CASSIGYSNQPQHF.

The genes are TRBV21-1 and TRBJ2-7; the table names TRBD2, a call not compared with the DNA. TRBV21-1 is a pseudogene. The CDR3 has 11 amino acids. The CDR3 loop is CASSSKRGRYF. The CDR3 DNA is TGTGCCAGCAGTTCGAAGCGAGGTCGGTACTTC.

The CDR3 nucleotides are TGTGCCTGGTCGACAGGGGAATACTCTGGAAACACCATATATTTT. Translated, it gives CAWSTGEYSGNTIYF. This chain links TRBV30 with TRBJ1-3, with 8 positions matching TRBD1. The germline CDR1 and CDR2 sequences are GTSNPN and SVGIG (reference sequence). CDR3 length equals 15 residues. With V trimmed by 5 bases and J by 0 bases, 6 bases remained unmatched.

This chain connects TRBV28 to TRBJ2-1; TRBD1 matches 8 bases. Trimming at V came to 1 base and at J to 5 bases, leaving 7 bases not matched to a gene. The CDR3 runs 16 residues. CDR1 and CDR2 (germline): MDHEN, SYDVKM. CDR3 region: CASSLLMDRVDNEQFF. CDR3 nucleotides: TGTGCCAGCAGTTTATTAATGGACAGGGTCGACAATGAGCAGTTCTTC.

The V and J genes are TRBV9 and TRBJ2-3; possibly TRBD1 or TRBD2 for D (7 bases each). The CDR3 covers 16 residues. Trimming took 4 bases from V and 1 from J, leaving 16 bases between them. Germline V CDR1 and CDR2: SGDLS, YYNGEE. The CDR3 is CASSPRGGEGTDTQYF. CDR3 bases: TGTGCCAGCAGCCCCAGGGGGGGAGAAGGCACAGATACGCAGTATTTT.

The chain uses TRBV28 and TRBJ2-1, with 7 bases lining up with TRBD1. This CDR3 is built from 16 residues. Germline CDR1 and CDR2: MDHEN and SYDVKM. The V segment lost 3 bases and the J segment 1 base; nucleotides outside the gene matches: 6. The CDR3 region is CASSFTVTGSYNEQFF. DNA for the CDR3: TGTGCCAGCAGTTTTACCGTGACAGGGTCCTACAATGAGCAGTTCTTC. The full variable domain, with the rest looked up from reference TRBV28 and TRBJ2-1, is DVKVTQSSRYLVKRTGEKVFLECVQDMDHENMFWYRQDPGLGLRLIYFSYDVKMKEKGDIPEGYSVSREKKERFSLILESASTNQTSMYLCASSFTVTGSYNEQFFGPGTRLTVL.

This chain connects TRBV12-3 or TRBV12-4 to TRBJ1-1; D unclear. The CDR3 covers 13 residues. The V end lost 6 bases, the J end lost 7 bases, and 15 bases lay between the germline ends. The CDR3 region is CASSRLLSFEAFF. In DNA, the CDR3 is TGTGCCAGCAGCCGTCTTCTATCTTTTGAAGCTTTCTTT.

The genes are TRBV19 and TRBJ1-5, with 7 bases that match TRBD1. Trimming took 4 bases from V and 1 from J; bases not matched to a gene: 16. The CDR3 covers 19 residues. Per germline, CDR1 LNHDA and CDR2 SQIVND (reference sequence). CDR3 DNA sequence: TGTGCCAGTAGTACCCCGGGACAGAGGAGTCAGGGCAGCAATCAGCCCCAGCATTTT. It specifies CASSTPGQRSQGSNQPQHF.

The chain's CDR3 is CASAEREDTNTGELFF. In DNA, the CDR3 is TGCGCCAGCGCTGAAAGGGAGGATACAAACACCGGGGAGCTGTTTTTT. The V gene is TRBV10-1, the J gene TRBJ2-2, with a tentative D call TRBD2 (6 bases). CDR1 is WNHNN and CDR2 is SYGVQD in the germline V gene (reference sequence). The CDR3 covers 16 residues. The ends were cut back, 8 bases at V and 2 bases at J, with 18 bases in the middle.

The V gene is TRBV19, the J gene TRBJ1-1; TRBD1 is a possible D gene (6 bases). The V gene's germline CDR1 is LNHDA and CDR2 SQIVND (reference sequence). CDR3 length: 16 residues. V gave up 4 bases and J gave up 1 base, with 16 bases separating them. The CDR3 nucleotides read TGTGCCAGTAGTAGAGGACAGCAACGTTGGAACACTGAAGCTTTCTTT. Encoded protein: CASSRGQQRWNTEAFF.

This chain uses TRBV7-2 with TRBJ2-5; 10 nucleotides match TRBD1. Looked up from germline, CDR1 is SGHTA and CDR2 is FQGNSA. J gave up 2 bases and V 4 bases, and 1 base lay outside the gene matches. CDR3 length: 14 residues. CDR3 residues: CASSWGQGQETQYF. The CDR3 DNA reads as TGTGCCAGCAGCTGGGGACAGGGGCAAGAGACCCAGTACTTC.

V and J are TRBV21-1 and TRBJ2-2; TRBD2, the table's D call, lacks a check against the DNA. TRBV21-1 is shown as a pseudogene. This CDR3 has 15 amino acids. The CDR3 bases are TGTGCCAGCATCAAGGGGGACTCTAACACCGGGGAGCTGTTTTTT. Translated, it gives CASIKGDSNTGELFF.

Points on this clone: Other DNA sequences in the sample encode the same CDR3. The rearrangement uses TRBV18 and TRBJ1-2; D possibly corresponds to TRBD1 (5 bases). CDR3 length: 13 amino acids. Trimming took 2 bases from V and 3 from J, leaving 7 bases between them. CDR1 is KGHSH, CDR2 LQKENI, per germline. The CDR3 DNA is TGTGCCAGCTCACCAGGGACGGACTATGGCTACACCTTC. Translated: CASSPGTDYGYTF.

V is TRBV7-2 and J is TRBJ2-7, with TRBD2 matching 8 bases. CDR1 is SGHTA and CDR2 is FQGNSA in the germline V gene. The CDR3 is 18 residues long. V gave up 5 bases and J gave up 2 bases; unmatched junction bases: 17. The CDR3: CASSPFLVRGGGTYEQYF. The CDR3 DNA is TGTGCCAGCAGCCCCTTCCTGGTTCGGGGCGGGGGGACCTACGAGCAGTACTTC.

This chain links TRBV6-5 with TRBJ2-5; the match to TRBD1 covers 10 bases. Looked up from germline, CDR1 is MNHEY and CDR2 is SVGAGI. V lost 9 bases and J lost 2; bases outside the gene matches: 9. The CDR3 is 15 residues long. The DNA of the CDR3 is TGTGCCAGACGCCGGGGGACAGGGGATCAAGAGACCCAGTACTTC. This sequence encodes CARRRGTGDQETQYF.

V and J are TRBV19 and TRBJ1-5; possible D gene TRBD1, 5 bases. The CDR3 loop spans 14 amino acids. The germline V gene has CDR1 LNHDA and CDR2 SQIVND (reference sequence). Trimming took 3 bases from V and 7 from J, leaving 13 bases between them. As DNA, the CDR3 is TGTGCCAGTAGTATTAGAGGGGAAGTGCAGCCCCAGCATTTT. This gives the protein CASSIRGEVQPQHF. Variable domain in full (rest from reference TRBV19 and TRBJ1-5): DGGITQSPKYLFRKEGQNVTLSCEQNLNHDAMYWYRQDPGQGLRLIYYSQIVNDFQKGDIAEGYSVSREKKESFPLTVTSAQKNPTAFYLCASSIRGEVQPQHFGDGTRLSIL.

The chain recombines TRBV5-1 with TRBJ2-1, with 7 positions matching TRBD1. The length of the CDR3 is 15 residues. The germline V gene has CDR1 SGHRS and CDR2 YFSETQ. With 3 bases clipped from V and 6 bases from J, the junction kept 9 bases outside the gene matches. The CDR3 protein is CASSYSGGMSNEQFF. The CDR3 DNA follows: TGCGCCAGCAGCTATTCAGGGGGTATGAGCAATGAGCAGTTCTTC.

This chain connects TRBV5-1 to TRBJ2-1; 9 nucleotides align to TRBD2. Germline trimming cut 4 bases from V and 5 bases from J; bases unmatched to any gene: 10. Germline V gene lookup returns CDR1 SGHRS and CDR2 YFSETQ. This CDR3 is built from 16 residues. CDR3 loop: CASSPSPAGGHNEQFF. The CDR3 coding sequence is TGCGCCAGCAGCCCCAGCCCAGCGGGAGGACACAATGAGCAGTTCTTC.

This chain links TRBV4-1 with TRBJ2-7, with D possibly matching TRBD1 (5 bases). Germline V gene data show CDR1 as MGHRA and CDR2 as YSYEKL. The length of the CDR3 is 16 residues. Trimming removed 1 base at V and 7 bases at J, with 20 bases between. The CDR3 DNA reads TGCGCCAGCAGCCAAGGATTACTTCAGGGTTTGGGGGAGCAGTACTTC. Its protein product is CASSQGLLQGLGEQYF.

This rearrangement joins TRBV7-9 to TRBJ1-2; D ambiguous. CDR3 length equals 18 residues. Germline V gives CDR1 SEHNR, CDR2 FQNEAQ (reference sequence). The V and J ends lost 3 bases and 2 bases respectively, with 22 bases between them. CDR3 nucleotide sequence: TGTGCCAGCAGCTTTTGGCGCCCGGCCGCCAGGAGAAACTATGGCTACACCTTC. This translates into CASSFWRPAARRNYGYTF.

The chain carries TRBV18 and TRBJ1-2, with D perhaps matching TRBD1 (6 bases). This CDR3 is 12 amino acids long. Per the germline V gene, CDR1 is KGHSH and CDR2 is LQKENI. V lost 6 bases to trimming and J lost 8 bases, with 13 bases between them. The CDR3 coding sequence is TGTGCCAGCTCCCGACGGACAGAAGGCTACACCTTC. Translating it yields CASSRRTEGYTF.

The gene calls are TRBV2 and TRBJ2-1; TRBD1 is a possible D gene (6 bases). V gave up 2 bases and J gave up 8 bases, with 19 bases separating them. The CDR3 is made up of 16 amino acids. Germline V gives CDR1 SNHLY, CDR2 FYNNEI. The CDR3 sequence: CASSENGQTLGDEQFF. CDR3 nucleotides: TGTGCCAGCAGTGAAAACGGACAGACCCTGGGCGATGAGCAGTTCTTC.

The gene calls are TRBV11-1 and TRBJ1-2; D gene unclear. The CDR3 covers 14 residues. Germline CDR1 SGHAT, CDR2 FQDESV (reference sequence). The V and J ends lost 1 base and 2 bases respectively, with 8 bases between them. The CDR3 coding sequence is TGTGCCAGCAGCTTAGGGGCAGCCAACTATGGCTACACCTTC. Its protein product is CASSLGAANYGYTF.

This chain's CDR3 is CASSYSSVYNEQFF. The CDR3 DNA is TGTGCCAGCAGTTATTCTAGCGTCTACAATGAGCAGTTCTTC. The J gene is TRBJ2-1, the V gene TRBV28, with a possible D match to TRBD2 (6 bases). The CDR3 is 14 amino acids. The V gene's germline CDR1 is MDHEN and CDR2 SYDVKM. V was clipped by 4 bases and J by 3 bases, with 10 bases between them. Variable domain in full (rest from reference TRBV28 and TRBJ2-1): DVKVTQSSRYLVKRTGEKVFLECVQDMDHENMFWYRQDPGLGLRLIYFSYDVKMKEKGDIPEGYSVSREKKERFSLILESASTNQTSMYLCASSYSSVYNEQFFGPGTRLTVL.

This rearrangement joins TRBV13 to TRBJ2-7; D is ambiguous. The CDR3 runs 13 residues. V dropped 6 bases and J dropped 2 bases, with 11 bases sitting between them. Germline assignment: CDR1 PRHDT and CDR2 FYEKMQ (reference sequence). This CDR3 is CASSFGRAYEQYF. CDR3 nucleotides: TGTGCCAGCAGTTTCGGACGAGCCTACGAGCAGTACTTC.

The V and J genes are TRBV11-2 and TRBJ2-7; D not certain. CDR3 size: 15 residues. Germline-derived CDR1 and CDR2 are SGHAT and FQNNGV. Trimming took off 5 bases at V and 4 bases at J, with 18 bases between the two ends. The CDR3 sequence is CASSPMASVLYEQYF. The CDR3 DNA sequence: TGTGCCAGCAGCCCCATGGCTTCTGTCCTATACGAGCAGTACTTC.

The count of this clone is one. In DNA form, the CDR3 reads TGCGCCAGCAGCTTGGTGGCAGGGTCCGAGGGTACGCAGTATTTT. Translating it yields CASSLVAGSEGTQYF. The J gene is TRBJ2-3, the V gene TRBV5-1; D possibly matches TRBD1 or TRBD2 (5 bases each). The CDR3 has 15 residues. CDR1 SGHRS and CDR2 YFSETQ come from the germline V gene. Trimming removed 0 bases from V and 8 bases from J, with 16 bases in between. The variable domain in full, completed from reference TRBV5-1 and TRBJ2-3, reads KAGVTQTPRYLIKTRGQQVTLSCSPISGHRSVSWYQQTPGQGLQFLFEYFSETQRNKGNFPGRFSGRQFSNSRSEMNVSTLELGDSALYLCASSLVAGSEGTQYFGPGTRLTVL.

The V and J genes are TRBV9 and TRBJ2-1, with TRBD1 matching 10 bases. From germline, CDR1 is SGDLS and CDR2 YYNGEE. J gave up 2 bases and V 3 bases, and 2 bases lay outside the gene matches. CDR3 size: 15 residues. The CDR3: CASSGGQGTYNEQFF. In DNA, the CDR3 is TGTGCCAGCAGCGGGGGACAGGGGACCTACAATGAGCAGTTCTTC.

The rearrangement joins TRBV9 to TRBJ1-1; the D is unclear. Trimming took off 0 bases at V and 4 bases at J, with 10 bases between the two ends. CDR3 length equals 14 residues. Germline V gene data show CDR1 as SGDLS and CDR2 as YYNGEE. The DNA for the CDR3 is TGTGCCAGCAGCGTAGACAGCCTGAGCACTGAAGCTTTCTTT. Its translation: CASSVDSLSTEAFF.